This TCR beta chain emerged from a study of graft-versus-host responses after intestinal transplantation. Study as a whole: Multivisceral, liver-intestinal, or isolated intestinal transplants were performed in recipients.

About this clone itself: Antigen unknown.

Study-wide results and caveats: Early after transplant, HvG declines were associated with peak levels of circulating GvH clones. Ileal or blood samples showed some GvH clones first, and such clones were also found in recipient marrow.

Profiling relied on immunoSEQ multiplex PCR, and the TCRdb table lists in-frame clones only, not all of them. Of approximately 99,000 clones in the sample, about nine tenths were seen once. This TCR was recovered from a human donor who was the organ donor for an intestinal transplant. Material: unstimulated CD4+ T cells sorted from spleen or lymph node cells, obtained before transplant.

In DNA form, the CDR3 reads TGCGCCAGCAGCCAGACAGGGGTCCCAGAGACCCAGTACTTC. Amino acid sequence: CASSQTGVPETQYF. The J gene is TRBJ2-5, the V gene TRBV5-1, with TRBD1 matching 8 bases. The V segment lost 4 bases and the J segment 4 bases; nucleotides outside the gene matches: 6. CDR3 length: 14 residues. Germline lookup yields CDR1 SGHRS and CDR2 YFSETQ.